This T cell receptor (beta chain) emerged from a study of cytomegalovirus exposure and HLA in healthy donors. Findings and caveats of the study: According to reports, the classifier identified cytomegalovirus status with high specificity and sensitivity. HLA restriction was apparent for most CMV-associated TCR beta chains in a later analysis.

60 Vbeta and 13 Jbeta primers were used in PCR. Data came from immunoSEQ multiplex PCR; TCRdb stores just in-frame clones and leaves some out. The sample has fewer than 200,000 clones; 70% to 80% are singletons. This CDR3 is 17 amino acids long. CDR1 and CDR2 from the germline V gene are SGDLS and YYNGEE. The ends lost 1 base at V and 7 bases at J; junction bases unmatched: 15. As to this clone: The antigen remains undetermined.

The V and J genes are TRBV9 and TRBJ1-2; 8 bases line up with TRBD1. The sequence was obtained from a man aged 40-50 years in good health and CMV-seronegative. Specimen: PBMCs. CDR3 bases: TGTGCCAGCAGCGTACTTCCTTCGGACAGGGTGGTTGTTGGCTACACCTTC. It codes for CASSVLPSDRVVVGYTF.